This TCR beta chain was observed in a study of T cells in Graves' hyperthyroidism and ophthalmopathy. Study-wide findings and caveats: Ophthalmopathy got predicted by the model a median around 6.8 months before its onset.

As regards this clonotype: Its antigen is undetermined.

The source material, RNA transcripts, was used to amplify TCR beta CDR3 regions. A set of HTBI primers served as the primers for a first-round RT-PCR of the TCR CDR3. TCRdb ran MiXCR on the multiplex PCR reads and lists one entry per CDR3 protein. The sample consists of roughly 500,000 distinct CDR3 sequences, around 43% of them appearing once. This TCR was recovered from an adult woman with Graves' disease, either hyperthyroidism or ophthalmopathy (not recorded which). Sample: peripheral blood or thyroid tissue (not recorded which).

CDR3: CASSGPSGGFEKLFF. The CDR3 DNA is TGTGCCAGCAGTGGCCCTTCGGGGGGCTTTGAAAAACTGTTTTTT. The chain joins TRBV25-1 to TRBJ1-4, with D possibly being TRBD1 (6 bases). V shed 4 bases and J shed 7 bases, with 16 bases lying between them. Germline lookup yields CDR1 MGHDK and CDR2 SYGVNS. The CDR3 covers 15 residues.